This entry features one T cell receptor beta chain sequence. No antigen is known for it. This specimen belongs to a study of cytomegalovirus exposure and HLA in healthy donors. Study results and caveats: The study labeled more than 150 TCR beta chains cytomegalovirus-associated.

Measured with immunoSEQ multiplex PCR; TCRdb has only the in-frame clones, and not every one. The top ten clones hold around 22% of a sample with over 150,000 clones, approximately 86% of them seen once. CDR1 and CDR2 from the germline V gene are MNHNS and SASEGT. Trimming removed 8 bases from V and 0 bases from J, with 14 bases in between. The CDR3 spans 15 residues. The TCR sequence derives from a man between 18 and 35 years old in good health and CMV-seropositive. The V gene is TRBV6-1, the J gene TRBJ2-4; D perhaps matches TRBD2 (5 bases). Sequencing input: PBMCs. The CDR3 sequence is CASSGNSKAKNIQYF. The CDR3 nucleotides read TGTGCCAGCTCGGGGAACTCTAAAGCCAAAAACATTCAGTACTTC.